This T cell receptor beta chain was recovered during a study of cytomegalovirus exposure and HLA in healthy donors. Vbeta (60) and Jbeta (13) primers were used in the PCR. Generated by immunoSEQ multiplex PCR, the TCRdb table keeps only in-frame clones and is missing some. The table shows over 250,000 clones, with roughly 70% occurring only once. Trimming took 3 bases from V and 10 from J; bases not matched to a gene: 10. In germline, CDR1 is MGHRA, CDR2 YSYEKL. CDR3 size: 17 residues. Sequencing input: PBMCs. The chain uses TRBV4-1 and TRBJ1-6, with TRBD1 matching over 12 bases. The clonotype comes from a female donor in good health and CMV-seronegative. The CDR3 region has the DNA TGCGCCAGCAGCCAGTTAGGGGGACAGGGGGCAGGCTCACCCCTCCACTTT. Amino acid sequence: CASSQLGGQGAGSPLHF.